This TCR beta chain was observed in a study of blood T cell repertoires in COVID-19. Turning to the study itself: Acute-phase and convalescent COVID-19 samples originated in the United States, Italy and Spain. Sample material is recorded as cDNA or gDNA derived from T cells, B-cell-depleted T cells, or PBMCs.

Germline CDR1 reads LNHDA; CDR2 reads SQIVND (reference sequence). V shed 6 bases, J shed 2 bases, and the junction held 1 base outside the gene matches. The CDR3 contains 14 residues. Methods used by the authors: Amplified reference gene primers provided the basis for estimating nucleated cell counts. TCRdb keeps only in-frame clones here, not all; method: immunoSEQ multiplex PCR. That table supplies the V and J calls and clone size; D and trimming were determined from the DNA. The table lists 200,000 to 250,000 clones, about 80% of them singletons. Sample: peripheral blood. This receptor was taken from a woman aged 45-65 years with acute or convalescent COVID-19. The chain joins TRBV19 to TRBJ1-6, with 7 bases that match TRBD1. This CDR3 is CASSTGAYNSPLHF. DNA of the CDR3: TGTGCCAGTAGCACAGGGGCCTATAATTCACCCCTCCACTTT.